The present entry profiles one TCR beta chain with its context. Using immunoSEQ multiplex PCR, the repertoire was profiled, and TCRdb retains in-frame clones only, with some absent. This table holds 35,000 to 45,000 clones, about 88% found once. CDR3 length: 14 residues. The V gene's germline CDR1 is MNHEY and CDR2 SVGAGI. Unmatched junction bases numbered 9, after V lost 10 bases and J lost 4 bases. The entry originates in a study of blood T cell repertoires in COVID-19. The J gene is TRBJ2-3, the V gene TRBV6-5; 9 nucleotides align to TRBD2. Material: peripheral blood. The sequence was obtained from a man in his fifties or sixties with active COVID-19. CDR3 loop: CATSGVAGADTQYF. CDR3 DNA sequence: TGTGCCACCTCCGGGGTAGCGGGAGCAGATACGCAGTATTTT.